Below are 23 T cell receptor beta chains sequenced from a single sample in a study of cytomegalovirus exposure and HLA in healthy donors. The study ran its PCR with 60 Vbeta and 13 Jbeta primers. Data came from immunoSEQ multiplex PCR; TCRdb stores just in-frame clones and leaves some out. This table holds more than 95,000 clones, roughly a tenth found once. Sequenced material: PBMCs. The receptors shown here come from a woman under 30 in good health and CMV-seropositive.

Comments on this clone: A read error may account for a junction end that differs from germline. Other DNA sequences in the same sample also yield this CDR3. The V call is TRBV5-8, the J call TRBJ1-1; D gene ambiguous. CDR1 is SGHTS, CDR2 YDEGEE, per germline. The CDR3 totals 14 residues. The CDR3 region has the DNA TGTGCCAGCAGCTTGGAACAGAAGAACACTGAAGCCTTCTTT. It translates to CASSLEQKNTEAFF.

This chain connects TRBV27 to TRBJ2-1; D may be TRBD2 (6 bases). Trimming removed 5 bases at V and 0 bases at J, with 11 bases between. CDR1 and CDR2 from the germline V gene are MNHEY and SMNVEV (reference sequence). This CDR3 has 15 residues. The CDR3 region is CASSPETSSYNEQFF. CDR3 coding DNA: TGTGCCAGCAGTCCCGAGACTAGCTCCTACAATGAGCAGTTCTTC.

V gene TRBV25-1 combines with J gene TRBJ2-5; 8 bases match TRBD1. Germline loops: CDR1 MGHDK, CDR2 SYGVNS. The ends lost 1 base at V and 1 base at J; junction bases unmatched: 11. The CDR3 is made up of 18 amino acids. The CDR3 loop is CASSESTGVQSLQETQYF. Here the CDR3 DNA reads TGTGCCAGCAGTGAATCGACAGGGGTCCAATCTCTCCAAGAGACCCAGTACTTC.

V and J are TRBV29-1 and TRBJ1-1; D perhaps matches TRBD1 (6 bases). Per the germline V gene, CDR1 is SQVTM and CDR2 is ANQGSEA. The V end lost 6 bases, the J end lost 0 bases, and 11 bases lay between the germline ends. The CDR3 runs to 13 residues. The chain's CDR3 is CSVGDMLNTEAFF. The CDR3, as DNA: TGCAGCGTCGGGGACATGCTGAACACTGAAGCTTTCTTT.

V usage is TRBV30 and J usage is TRBJ1-2, with TRBD1 matching 7 bases. The junction had 8 bases not matched to a gene; V was cut back by 4 bases and J by 6 bases. The germline V gene encodes CDR1 GTSNPN and CDR2 SVGIG (reference sequence). The CDR3 is made up of 13 amino acids. CDR3: CAWKRGGSDGYTF. The CDR3 nucleotides read TGTGCCTGGAAGCGAGGGGGCTCGGATGGCTACACCTTC.

This clone was seen only a few times. This rearrangement joins TRBV15 to TRBJ2-1; 7 bases match TRBD2. Germline CDR1 LNHNV, CDR2 YYDKDF (reference sequence). This CDR3 comprises 15 residues. After removal of 9 bases from V and 8 bases from J, the junction contained 16 bases not matched to a gene. CDR3 in DNA: TGTGCCACATCTTTCTTGCGGGAGATCGTTCATGAGCAGTTCTTC. Protein product: CATSFLREIVHEQFF.

This clone was observed a few times. The chain couples TRBV6-4 to TRBJ2-5, with 12 bases that match TRBD2. CDR3 length equals 15 residues. Germline lookup yields CDR1 MRHNA and CDR2 SNTAGT. V lost 6 bases, J lost 5 bases, and 7 bases stayed unmatched. CDR3 nucleotide sequence: TGTGCCAGCAGCGAGACTAGCGGGAGAATGGAGACCCAGTACTTC. Protein: CASSETSGRMETQYF.

The chain recombines TRBV11-2 with TRBJ2-3; D is unresolved. Trimming took 5 bases from V and 4 from J, leaving 13 bases between them. CDR3 length: 14 amino acids. Germline CDR1 SGHAT, CDR2 FQNNGV. The CDR3 bases are TGTGCCAGCAGCGGCGTGGCGGTGGCAGATACGCAGTATTTT. As protein: CASSGVAVADTQYF.

As DNA, the CDR3 is TGTGCCTGGTTAACAGGGCCTTCATCGAACACCGGGGAGCTGTTTTTT. Translated, it gives CAWLTGPSSNTGELFF. The chain couples TRBV30 to TRBJ2-2; perhaps TRBD1 as D (6 bases). Germline CDR1 reads GTSNPN; CDR2 reads SVGIG (reference sequence). This CDR3 is built from 16 residues. V dropped 5 bases and J dropped 0 bases, with 16 bases sitting between them.

This clone appeared a few times. V is TRBV7-3 and J is TRBJ2-5, with 12 bases matching TRBD2. Germline CDR1 is SGHTA and CDR2 is FQGTGA. CDR3 length equals 18 residues. V shed 2 bases, J shed 4 bases, and the junction held 11 bases outside the gene matches. The CDR3 here is CASSLVLAGGIEGETQYF. Here the CDR3 DNA reads TGTGCCAGCAGCTTAGTGCTAGCGGGAGGGATTGAGGGAGAGACCCAGTACTTC.

Only a few counts were recorded for this clone. V and J are TRBV6-5 and TRBJ1-1, with D possibly being TRBD1 (5 bases). The CDR3 length is 15 residues. V dropped 4 bases and J dropped 4 bases, with 16 bases sitting between them. CDR1 and CDR2 from the germline V gene are MNHEY and SVGAGI. The CDR3 loop is CASSLDPRGFTEAFF. The CDR3 DNA is TGTGCCAGCAGTTTAGACCCCCGGGGGTTCACTGAAGCTTTCTTT.

Remarks on this clone: The junction departs from germline at one end; a sequencing error may be responsible. The genes are TRBV7-7 and TRBJ2-5, with D possibly called TRBD1 or TRBD2 (6 bases each). CDR1 and CDR2 (germline): SSHAT, FNYEAQ (reference sequence). The CDR3 loop spans 15 amino acids. CDR3 nucleotides: TGTGCTAGCAGCTTAGGGGGACTGATCCAAGAGACCCAGTACTTC. It encodes CASSLGGLIQETQYF.

Remarks on this clone: A read error may produce the germline difference seen at one junction end. J is TRBJ1-3 and V is TRBV9, with TRBD1 matching 11 bases. The germline gives CDR1 SGDLS, CDR2 YYNGEE. The CDR3 sequence is 15 residues long. The CDR3 spells CASSLQGTGGSTIYF. The CDR3 DNA sequence: TGTGCCAGCAGCCTCCAAGGGACAGGGGGAAGCACCATATATTTT.

This clone was seen only a few times. This rearrangement joins TRBV19 to TRBJ1-2, with D possibly being TRBD1 (6 bases). The ends were cut back, 6 bases at V and 1 base at J, with 15 bases in the middle. The CDR3 covers 15 residues. Germline CDR1 reads LNHDA; CDR2 reads SQIVND (reference sequence). The CDR3 spells CASRNFQGNNYGYTF. The CDR3 bases are TGTGCCAGTAGAAACTTTCAGGGGAATAACTATGGCTACACCTTC. The variable domain in full, completed from reference TRBV19 and TRBJ1-2, reads DGGITQSPKYLFRKEGQNVTLSCEQNLNHDAMYWYRQDPGQGLRLIYYSQIVNDFQKGDIAEGYSVSREKKESFPLTVTSAQKNPTAFYLCASRNFQGNNYGYTFGSGTRLTVV.

This chain connects TRBV5-1 to TRBJ1-3; 9 nucleotides match TRBD1. This CDR3 has 19 amino acids. J was trimmed by 0 bases and V by 3 bases; bases with no gene match: 13. Per germline, CDR1 SGHRS and CDR2 YFSETQ. CDR3 sequence (DNA): TGCGCCAGCAGCTGGGGGGGGACAGGGCCCACTCGCTCTGGAAACACCATATATTTT. Translated, it gives CASSWGGTGPTRSGNTIYF.

The rearrangement joins TRBV30 to TRBJ2-7; D is possibly TRBD1 (6 bases). Trimming removed 1 base at V and 3 bases at J, with 13 bases between. Germline V gene data show CDR1 as GTSNPN and CDR2 as SVGIG (reference sequence). The length of the CDR3 is 14 residues. The CDR3 DNA reads as TGTGCCTGGAGTGGACAGGCTTTCGTCTACGAGCAGTACTTC. It yields the protein CAWSGQAFVYEQYF. The full variable domain, rest sourced from reference TRBV30 and TRBJ2-7, is SQTIHQWPATLVQPVGSPLSLECTVEGTSNPNLYWYRQAAGRGLQLLFYSVGIGQISSEVPQNLSASRPQDRQFILSSKKLLLSDSGFYLCAWSGQAFVYEQYFGPGTRLTVT.

The chain couples TRBV5-1 to TRBJ1-2, with D possibly being TRBD1 (5 bases). V was clipped by 3 bases and J by 4 bases, with 22 bases between them. Germline V lookup: CDR1 SGHRS, CDR2 YFSETQ. There are 17 residues in the CDR3. Here the CDR3 DNA reads TGCGCCAGCAGCTCGGAGGGGTATAACACTCTACCCTATGGCTACACCTTC. Its protein is CASSSEGYNTLPYGYTF.

This clone has a handful of counts. The V call is TRBV28, the J call TRBJ2-5; TRBD1 aligns across 7 bases. The CDR3 consists of 13 residues. Germline V gives CDR1 MDHEN, CDR2 SYDVKM. The J segment lost 5 bases and the V segment lost 6 bases, leaving 6 bases of the junction unmatched. In DNA, the CDR3 is TGTGCCAGCAGCAAGGGGGCCTCGGAGACCCAGTACTTC. Translated, it gives CASSKGASETQYF. Based on the CDR3 plus reference TRBV28 and TRBJ2-5, the full variable domain is DVKVTQSSRYLVKRTGEKVFLECVQDMDHENMFWYRQDPGLGLRLIYFSYDVKMKEKGDIPEGYSVSREKKERFSLILESASTNQTSMYLCASSKGASETQYFGPGTRLLVL.

This chain links TRBV5-4 with TRBJ2-2, with TRBD2 identical over 11 bases. V gave up 0 bases and J gave up 4 bases; unmatched junction bases: 5. The CDR3 is 17 amino acids. The germline gives CDR1 SGHNT, CDR2 YYREEE (reference sequence). This chain's CDR3 is CASSLAGLAGGTGELFF. DNA of the CDR3: TGTGCCAGCAGCTTGGCTGGGCTAGCGGGGGGCACCGGGGAGCTGTTTTTT.

The CDR3 sequence: CASSLASGRYNEQFF. CDR3 in DNA: TGTGCCAGCTCACTTGCTAGCGGGCGCTACAATGAGCAGTTCTTC. The chain links TRBV18 to TRBJ2-1; 8 positions match TRBD2. In germline, CDR1 is KGHSH, CDR2 LQKENI. This CDR3 spans 15 amino acids. Germline trimming cut 4 bases from V and 3 bases from J; bases unmatched to any gene: 5.

The table lists this clone with a few counts. The chain uses TRBV2 and TRBJ2-5; 8 positions agree with TRBD1. The CDR3 totals 15 residues. V lost 5 bases, J lost 6 bases, and 11 bases stayed unmatched. Germline lookup yields CDR1 SNHLY and CDR2 FYNNEI. The CDR3 DNA reads as TGTGCCAGCAGTACAGGGGACAGGATTTTGAAGACCCAGTACTTC. Its translation: CASSTGDRILKTQYF.

This clone was seen a handful of times. This sequence joins TRBV15 and TRBJ2-3; a possible D gene is TRBD2 (7 bases). Germline-derived CDR1 and CDR2 are LNHNV and YYDKDF (reference sequence). This CDR3 region has 15 residues. The germline V and J ends were trimmed by 7 bases and 1 base, with 15 bases remaining between them. The CDR3 DNA is TGTGCCACCACCAAGTACGGGGGGCGCACAGATACGCAGTATTTT. Its translation: CATTKYGGRTDTQYF.

This clone was found once. The CDR3 bases are TGTGCCAGCAGTGCAGAAGGACAGGGCCACGAGCAGTACTTC. It codes for CASSAEGQGHEQYF. This sequence joins TRBV6-1 and TRBJ2-7, with 8 bases identical to TRBD1. The CDR3 consists of 14 residues. The trim removed 4 bases at V and 5 bases at J, leaving 7 bases unmatched. From germline, CDR1 is MNHNS and CDR2 SASEGT.